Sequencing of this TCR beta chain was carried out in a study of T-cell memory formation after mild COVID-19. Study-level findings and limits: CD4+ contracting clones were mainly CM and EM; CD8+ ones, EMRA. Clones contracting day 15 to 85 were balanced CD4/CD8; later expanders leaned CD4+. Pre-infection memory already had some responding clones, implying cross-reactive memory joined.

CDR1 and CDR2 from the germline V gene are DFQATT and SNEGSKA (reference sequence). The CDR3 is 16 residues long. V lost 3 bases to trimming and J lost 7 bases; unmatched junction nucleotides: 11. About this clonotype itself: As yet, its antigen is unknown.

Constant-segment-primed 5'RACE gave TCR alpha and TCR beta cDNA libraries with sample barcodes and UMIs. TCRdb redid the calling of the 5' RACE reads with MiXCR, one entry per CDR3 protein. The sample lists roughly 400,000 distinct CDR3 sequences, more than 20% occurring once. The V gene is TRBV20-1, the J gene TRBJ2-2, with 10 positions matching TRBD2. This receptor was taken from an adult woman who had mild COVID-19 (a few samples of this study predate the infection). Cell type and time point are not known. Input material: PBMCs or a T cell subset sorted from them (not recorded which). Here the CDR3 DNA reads TGCAGTGCTAGCCGCCTAGCGGGGGATCGGGGCGGGGAGCTGTTTTTT. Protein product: CSASRLAGDRGGELFF.